The 3 T cell receptor beta chains below all came from one sample that was sequenced in a study of blood T cell repertoires in COVID-19. Repertoires were generated with immunoSEQ multiplex PCR, while TCRdb's copy carries only in-frame clones and drops some. The table includes 110,000 to 150,000 clones, 87% detected once. Sample: PBMCs or T cells enriched from blood (not recorded which). The receptors were gathered from a man aged 60-69 years who had recovered from COVID-19.

CDR3 sequence (DNA): TGTGCCAGCAGTTACGGGTCAGGGGGCTACGAGCAGTACTTC. It is translated as CASSYGSGGYEQYF. The chain joins TRBV6-5 to TRBJ2-7, with TRBD1 matching over 7 bases. The CDR3 runs 14 residues. Germline CDR1 MNHEY, CDR2 SVGAGI. With 2 bases clipped from V and 3 bases from J, the junction kept 4 bases outside the gene matches.

The V call is TRBV5-1, the J call TRBJ1-1, with D perhaps TRBD1 (6 bases). With 4 bases removed from V and 1 base from J, the gap between germline ends came to 11 bases. The germline CDR1 and CDR2 sequences are SGHRS and YFSETQ. The CDR3 has 14 residues. The chain's CDR3 is CASSTQGGNTEAFF. CDR3 DNA: TGCGCCAGCAGCACACAGGGCGGGAACACTGAAGCTTTCTTT.

The chain uses TRBV6-5 and TRBJ1-4, with D possibly matching TRBD1 (5 bases). The CDR3 has 12 residues. Per the germline V gene, CDR1 is MNHEY and CDR2 is SVGAGI. The germline V and J ends were trimmed by 0 bases and 14 bases, with 10 bases remaining between them. CDR3 DNA: TGTGCCAGCAGTTACTCTACAGGAGTCCTGTTTTTT. It specifies CASSYSTGVLFF.